The clone carrying this T cell receptor (beta chain) was picked up many times. The library protocol tagged individual cDNA molecules with unique molecular identifiers. Via MiXCR, TCRdb re-called the 5' RACE reads, giving one row per CDR3 protein. The sample holds some 29,000 distinct CDR3 sequences, approximately 5.2% seen once. The data originate from a study of early T cells in non-severe SARS-CoV-2 infection. Study context: Unsorted whole blood bulk RNA was sequenced, with unpaired chains.

The germline V and J ends were trimmed by 3 bases and 5 bases, with 16 bases remaining between them. Germline values: CDR1 SQVTM, CDR2 ANQGSEA. This CDR3 has 14 amino acids. The sequence was obtained from an adult who was a healthcare worker with PCR-confirmed SARS-CoV-2 infection or an uninfected control (not recorded which). Sample: whole blood. This rearrangement joins TRBV29-1 to TRBJ1-1; no clear D gene. DNA for the CDR3: TGCAGCGTTGATCATCCGGGCAGAAAAACTGAAGCTTTCTTT. Amino acid sequence: CSVDHPGRKTEAFF.